This entry features one T cell receptor (beta chain) sequence. Its antigen is currently unknown. The identical CDR3 is also encoded by other nucleotide sequences in the sample. These data are taken from a study of T cell responses to AZD1222 COVID-19 vaccine. Study conclusions and caveats: Spike-specific TCR breadth and depth rose after two AZD1222 doses.

Germline CDR1 DFQATT, CDR2 SNEGSKA (reference sequence). CDR3 length: 13 amino acids. V lost 3 bases to trimming and J lost 0 bases, with 7 bases between them. Repertoires were generated with immunoSEQ multiplex PCR, while TCRdb's copy carries only in-frame clones and drops some. The top ten clones hold about 2.7% of a sample with roughly 100,000 clones, roughly 90% of them seen once. The sample in question was peripheral blood, obtained on day 0 of AZD1222 vaccination. The clonotype originates from an adult in good health. The chain joins TRBV20-1 to TRBJ2-3, with a possible D match to TRBD1 (5 bases). The CDR3 coding sequence is TGCAGTGCTAGTCAGGGTAGCACAGATACGCAGTATTTT. It specifies CSASQGSTDTQYF.